This T cell receptor beta chain was recorded in a study of T cell responses to AZD1222 COVID-19 vaccine. Points from the study as a whole: After two AZD1222 doses, spike-specific TCR breadth and depth rose versus day 0. Among AZD1222 vaccinees, only six or seven were seropositive at baseline. Researchers took repertoire samples only after the peak T cell response had come.

Data came from immunoSEQ multiplex PCR; TCRdb stores just in-frame clones and leaves some out. This sample has approximately 180,000 clones, with 80% to 90% found just once. V was pared by 4 bases and J by 3 bases, with 25 bases between. The CDR3 loop spans 18 amino acids. The germline CDR1 and CDR2 sequences are SGHDT and YYEEEE. Details on this clone: The target antigen is unknown.

This TCR came from an adult in good health. Sample: peripheral blood, taken on day 0 of AZD1222 vaccination. This rearrangement joins TRBV5-6 to TRBJ1-2; no clear D. CDR3 amino acids: CASSPSRREIKVYYGYTF. For the CDR3, the DNA is TGTGCCAGCAGCCCCTCCCGGAGGGAAATAAAAGTCTACTATGGCTACACCTTC.